This passage covers 16 T cell receptor beta chains from one sample sequenced in a study of post-analysis software for immune sequencing data (dated by TCRdb to about 2015). Their target antigens are unknown. What the authors observed across the whole study: A few TRBV segments, including TRBV5-6, TRBV5-1 and TRBV20-1, were significantly more frequent in patients than controls.

Library construction relied on PCR. Sequenced using an Illumina HiSeq 2500. To reduce PCR and sequencing biases, unique molecular identifiers were incorporated into the TCR beta cDNA libraries. TCRdb passed the public sequencing reads through fastp at Q25 and MiXCR, retaining productive beta sequences. For every CDR3 protein sequence, its rows merge into one entry that carries the most common genes and DNA. Here the sample has 450,000 or so distinct CDR3 sequences; around 40% occur a single time. About 12% of the sample is in the top ten clones. Sequencing was done on a sample of blood. These receptors came from a girl aged 5-17 years with multiple sclerosis.

The chain uses TRBV29-1 and TRBJ2-4, with a possible D match to TRBD1 (6 bases). Matching the DNA end better, TRBJ2-7 makes the J call doubtful. Germline V gene data show CDR1 as SQVTM and CDR2 as ANQGSEA. The CDR3 runs to 13 residues. The CDR3 DNA reads as TGCAGCGTTGGTGACAGGACCCCCTACGAGCAGTACTTC. Amino acid sequence: CSVGDRTPYEQYF.

This clonotype was counted only a few times. J is TRBJ1-1 and V is TRBV15; unclear D gene. The CDR3 is 16 amino acids. Trimming took off 1 base at V and 2 bases at J, with 14 bases between the two ends. Germline V gives CDR1 LNHNV, CDR2 YYDKDF (reference sequence). In DNA, the CDR3 is TGTGCCACCAGCAGAGTGAAGCTTCTTGTCAACACTGAAGCTTTCTTT. Its protein product is CATSRVKLLVNTEAFF.

V and J are TRBV11-1 and TRBJ2-7, with D possibly TRBD2 on 5 matching bases. Judging by the DNA end, TRBJ2-5 fits better; the J call may be wrong. The CDR3 sequence is 18 residues long. Germline V lookup: CDR1 SGHAT, CDR2 FQDESV (reference sequence). The CDR3 coding sequence is TGTGCCAGCAGCTCAACATTGTCGGAAGGACTCTTGACACGGACCCAGTACTTC. Encoded protein: CASSSTLSEGLLTRTQYF.

The chain is built from TRBV12-3 or TRBV12-4 and TRBJ2-2, with D uncertain. This CDR3 is built from 12 residues. V shed 7 bases and J shed 7 bases, with 10 bases lying between them. The CDR3: CASTSKGGELFF. In DNA form, the CDR3 reads TGTGCCAGCACCTCAAAGGGCGGGGAGCTGTTTTTT.

This clonotype was counted a single time. The chain employs TRBV5-1 and TRBJ2-5; tentatively, D is TRBD2 (6 bases). The CDR3 consists of 17 residues. Per germline, CDR1 SGHRS and CDR2 YFSETQ. The V and J ends lost 3 bases and 3 bases respectively, with 21 bases between them. In DNA, the CDR3 is TGCGCCAGCAGCTCCCCCCGAACCAGACAGCGGGAAGAGACCCAGTACTTC. It is translated as CASSSPRTRQREETQYF.

This clonotype appeared a few times. This chain joins TRBV28 and TRBJ2-7; either TRBD1 or TRBD2 may supply D (6 bases each). This CDR3 region has 17 residues. V gave up 5 bases and J gave up 3 bases, with 23 bases separating them. Germline CDR1 is MDHEN and CDR2 is SYDVKM. This CDR3 reads CASSRWAFWGARYEQYF. As DNA, the CDR3 is TGTGCCAGCAGTCGTTGGGCGTTTTGGGGGGCCCGCTACGAGCAGTACTTC.

This clonotype showed up just a few times. The chain links TRBV20-1 to TRBJ1-1; D may be TRBD1 (6 bases). The CDR3 extends over 12 amino acids. Germline V gene lookup returns CDR1 DFQATT and CDR2 SNEGSKA (reference sequence). V lost 5 bases and J lost 5, with 12 bases in between. CDR3 sequence (DNA): TGCAGTGCTGAGGGGGGTGAGACTGAAGCTTTCTTT. Translation gives CSAEGGETEAFF.

The rearrangement joins TRBV20-1 to TRBJ1-5; tentatively, D is TRBD1 (5 bases). The length of the CDR3 is 14 residues. Germline CDR1 is DFQATT and CDR2 is SNEGSKA (reference sequence). V dropped 4 bases and J dropped 0 bases, with 10 bases sitting between them. This chain's CDR3 is CSATRGPSNQPQHF. The DNA of the CDR3 is TGCAGTGCTACCCGGGGCCCTAGCAATCAGCCCCAGCATTTT.

This sequence joins TRBV11-1 and TRBJ2-7, with TRBD2 identical over 8 bases. This CDR3 spans 15 amino acids. V lost 3 bases and J lost 0; bases outside the gene matches: 4. Germline-derived CDR1 and CDR2 are SGHAT and FQDESV (reference sequence). This CDR3 is CASSFDSGNSYEQYF. The CDR3 region has the DNA TGTGCCAGCAGCTTTGATAGCGGGAACTCCTACGAGCAGTACTTC.

J is TRBJ2-3 and V is TRBV29-1; D is unresolved. V was shortened by 6 bases and J by 4 bases, with 14 bases between the two germline ends. Looked up from germline, CDR1 is SQVTM and CDR2 is ANQGSEA. This CDR3 has 13 amino acids. The CDR3 DNA sequence: TGCAGCGTGGCCGGAGTCTTCTCAGATACGCAGTATTTT. Its translation is CSVAGVFSDTQYF.

V gene TRBV28 combines with J gene TRBJ2-4; weak D call: TRBD2 (5 bases). The J call is uncertain, as TRBJ2-7 better fits the DNA end. Per the germline V gene, CDR1 is MDHEN and CDR2 is SYDVKM. This CDR3 region has 14 residues. Here the CDR3 reads CASSLFRRAHEQYF. CDR3 sequence (DNA): TGTGCCAGCAGTTTATTCCGGCGGGCCCACGAGCAGTACTTC.

The chain uses TRBV20-1 and TRBJ2-3; weak D call: TRBD1 (5 bases). Looked up from germline, CDR1 is DFQATT and CDR2 is SNEGSKA (reference sequence). V shed 6 bases and J shed 6 bases, with 22 bases lying between them. This CDR3 is 15 amino acids long. The CDR3, as DNA: TGCAGTGCCCCAAAAGGGGTTTCCTCAGGCGATACGCAGTATTTT. Its translation is CSAPKGVSSGDTQYF.

V usage is TRBV6-1 and J usage is TRBJ2-1; 10 bases fit TRBD2. This CDR3 is 15 amino acids long. V gave up 4 bases and J gave up 3 bases; unmatched junction bases: 3. The V gene's germline CDR1 is MNHNS and CDR2 SASEGT. Here the CDR3 reads CASSVAGGRYNEQFF. The CDR3 coding sequence is TGTGCCAGCAGTGTAGCGGGAGGACGCTACAATGAGCAGTTCTTC.

V usage is TRBV10-3 and J usage is TRBJ2-1; 11 nucleotides align to TRBD2. The J segment lost 0 bases and the V segment lost 7 bases, leaving 5 bases of the junction unmatched. This CDR3 has 16 residues. The V gene's germline CDR1 is ENHRY and CDR2 SYGVKD. CDR3 nucleotide sequence: TGTGCCATCACTAGCGGGAGGCCCGGCTCCTACAATGAGCAGTTCTTC. Protein: CAITSGRPGSYNEQFF.

The chain combines TRBV7-9 with TRBJ1-5, with 7 bases aligning to TRBD1. V trimming: 5 bases; J trimming: 6 bases; junction bases outside the gene matches: 7. This CDR3 is built from 14 residues. The germline V gene encodes CDR1 SEHNR and CDR2 FQNEAQ (reference sequence). This CDR3 is CASSSDRVRQPQHF. The CDR3, as DNA: TGTGCCAGCAGCAGTGACAGGGTCCGTCAGCCCCAGCATTTT.

The J gene is TRBJ2-3, the V gene TRBV12-5; D tentatively fits TRBD1 or TRBD2 (5 bases each). Germline CDR1 and CDR2: LGHNT and FRNRAP. The V gene lost 1 base and the J gene lost 2 bases, with 13 bases spanning the gap. CDR3 length equals 16 residues. The CDR3 here is CASGLGDQGFTDTQYF. CDR3 nucleotides: TGTGCTAGTGGTTTGGGGGACCAGGGATTCACAGATACGCAGTATTTT.